This TCR beta chain emerged from a study of identical twins. This clonotype has just a few counts. Its antigen is as yet unknown. Its ends do not fully match the called genes, so a read error is possible. TCRdb reprocessed the 5' RACE reads via MiXCR and lists one record per CDR3 protein. The sample has 200,000 or so distinct CDR3 sequences, more than 15% seen once; the top ten hold 35% to 45%. The CDR3 spans 14 residues. CDR1 is LNHNV, CDR2 YYDKDF, per germline (reference sequence). Study-level results: Out-of-frame alpha sequences that twins shared showed excess low generation probability.

These data were also filed under a second study, of T cells expressing NK-cell markers. That paper states: Sorting of alpha-beta TCR T cells alone was achieved in several experiments with an anti-gamma-delta TCR antibody. In more than five donors, dominant CD3+CD56+NKG2C+ clonotypes ranked among the top 10 CD8+ clonotypes.

Sequencing was performed on CD8+ T cells sorted from blood. The chain carries TRBV15 and TRBJ1-1; tentative D call: TRBD1 (6 bases). The sequence was obtained from a woman younger than 35 in good health. The CDR3, as DNA: TGTGCCACCAGCAGAGGGACAGAGAACACTGAAGTTTTCTTT. It translates to CATSRGTENTEVFF.